The next 31 T cell receptor beta chains were all read from a single sample in a study of blood T cell repertoires in COVID-19 (TCRdb year 2020). Library generation was performed with the immunoSEQ multiplex PCR assay. Sourced from immuneACCESS, this table was stored by TCRdb with only in-frame sequences that have V and J called. A share of the clones is absent; for the studies checked, an unresolved V gene accounts for under half, and the remainder has no known explanation. Across this sample there are 150,000 to 200,000 clones, with about nine tenths seen only once. Roughly 1.5% of the sample rests with the top ten. The sequenced sample consisted of peripheral blood. The receptors stem from a woman between 45 and 60 years old with acute or convalescent COVID-19.

This chain joins TRBV6-5 and TRBJ2-1; 13 bases line up with TRBD2. Germline assignment: CDR1 MNHEY and CDR2 SVGAGI. The CDR3 has 16 amino acids. Trimming took 2 bases from V and 7 from J; bases not matched to a gene: 5. Written as DNA, the CDR3 is TGTGCCAGCAGTTACCCGACTAGCGGGGGGTTAAATGAGCAGTTCTTC. Translation: CASSYPTSGGLNEQFF.

The chain links TRBV11-2 to TRBJ1-1; the D is unclear. There are 14 residues in the CDR3. Looked up from germline, CDR1 is SGHAT and CDR2 is FQNNGV. The V end lost 6 bases, the J end lost 5 bases, and 16 bases lay between the germline ends. This chain's CDR3 is CASSPPPVATEAFF. In DNA, the CDR3 is TGTGCCAGCAGTCCACCCCCAGTTGCAACTGAAGCTTTCTTT. The full variable domain, in which reference TRBV11-2 and TRBJ1-1 provide the parts outside the CDR3, is EAGVAQSPRYKIIEKRQSVAFWCNPISGHATLYWYQQILGQGPKLLIQFQNNGVVDDSQLPKDRFSAERLKGVDSTLKIQPAKLEDSAVYLCASSPPPVATEAFFGQGTRLTVV.

This chain joins TRBV7-7 and TRBJ1-5, with 10 bases identical to TRBD1. Trimming removed 5 bases from V and 2 bases from J; junction bases left unmatched: 9. CDR3 length: 17 amino acids. In germline, CDR1 is SSHAT, CDR2 FNYEAQ (reference sequence). This CDR3 is CASSLNPGTGGNQPQHF. The DNA of the CDR3 is TGTGCCAGCAGCCTAAACCCCGGGACAGGGGGCAATCAGCCCCAGCATTTT. The full variable domain, with the rest looked up from reference TRBV7-7 and TRBJ1-5, is GAGVSQSPRYKVTKRGQDVTLRCDPISSHATLYWYQQALGQGPEFLTYFNYEAQPDKSGLPSDRFSAERPEGSISTLTIQRTEQRDSAMYRCASSLNPGTGGNQPQHFGDGTRLSIL.

The chain carries TRBV9 and TRBJ2-5; 9 bases are shared with TRBD2. J gave up 1 base and V 6 bases, and 10 bases lay outside the gene matches. The germline V gene encodes CDR1 SGDLS and CDR2 YYNGEE. CDR3 size: 16 residues. The CDR3 region is CASNSGRGGFQETQYF. The CDR3 nucleotides read TGTGCCAGCAATAGCGGGCGGGGGGGCTTCCAAGAGACCCAGTACTTC. Based on the CDR3 plus reference TRBV9 and TRBJ2-5, the full variable domain is DSGVTQTPKHLITATGQRVTLRCSPRSGDLSVYWYQQSLDQGLQFLIQYYNGEERAKGNILERFSAQQFPDLHSELNLSSLELGDSALYFCASNSGRGGFQETQYFGPGTRLLVL.

The chain couples TRBV27 to TRBJ2-5, with a possible D match to TRBD2 (6 bases). Germline V lookup: CDR1 MNHEY, CDR2 SMNVEV (reference sequence). This CDR3 has 15 amino acids. V was shortened by 6 bases and J by 5 bases, with 19 bases between the two germline ends. CDR3 region: CASRRRGGGRETQYF. CDR3 sequence (DNA): TGTGCCAGCAGGCGGAGGGGCGGAGGGAGGGAGACCCAGTACTTC.

The V gene is TRBV7-9, the J gene TRBJ2-3, with 9 bases aligning to TRBD1. From germline, CDR1 is SEHNR and CDR2 FQNEAQ (reference sequence). The V gene end was trimmed by 4 bases and the J gene end by 2 bases; junction bases not matched to a gene: 10. The CDR3 extends over 17 amino acids. The DNA of the CDR3 is TGTGCCAGCAGCTCTAGGGGGACAGGGATTATCACAGATACGCAGTATTTT. Translated, it gives CASSSRGTGIITDTQYF.

This rearrangement joins TRBV5-5 to TRBJ2-7; D is ambiguous. V was cut by 2 bases and J by 3 bases, with 9 bases left in between. Germline V gene data show CDR1 as SGHKS and CDR2 as YYEKEE (reference sequence). There are 13 residues in the CDR3. CDR3 DNA: TGTGCCAGCAGCTTTCCAGACAACTACGAGCAGTACTTC. Protein product: CASSFPDNYEQYF.

This chain connects TRBV25-1 to TRBJ1-5; TRBD1 agrees at 7 bases. V was clipped by 3 bases and J by 4 bases; unmatched bases: 9. The length of the CDR3 is 16 residues. The germline gives CDR1 MGHDK, CDR2 SYGVNS. CDR3 in DNA: TGTGCCAGCAGTGATGCCCCAGGGACAGAGAATCAGCCCCAGCATTTT. Encoded protein: CASSDAPGTENQPQHF.

This chain links TRBV7-2 with TRBJ1-6; D remains unclear. Trimming pared 3 bases from V and 7 bases from J, leaving 7 bases between. Germline V gives CDR1 SGHTA, CDR2 FQGNSA. The CDR3 is made up of 13 amino acids. The DNA of the CDR3 is TGTGCCAGCAGCTTTGGCGGGAATTCACCCCTCCACTTT. Protein: CASSFGGNSPLHF.

The genes are TRBV7-2 and TRBJ2-1; the D is unclear. The ends were cut back, 2 bases at V and 8 bases at J, with 10 bases in the middle. The CDR3 is 13 amino acids. Germline lookup yields CDR1 SGHTA and CDR2 FQGNSA. The DNA for the CDR3 is TGTGCCAGCAGCTTAACAATGGGCGATGAGCAGTTCTTC. This sequence encodes CASSLTMGDEQFF.

The V gene is TRBV14, the J gene TRBJ2-1, with TRBD2 matching over 8 bases. J gave up 0 bases and V 1 base, and 17 bases lay outside the gene matches. The CDR3 spans 21 residues. The germline CDR1 and CDR2 sequences are SGHDN and FVKESK. CDR3 residues: CASSQALAGTNQPSSYNEQFF. DNA for the CDR3: TGTGCCAGCAGCCAAGCCTTAGCGGGGACCAATCAACCCAGCTCCTACAATGAGCAGTTCTTC.

The chain combines TRBV5-6 with TRBJ2-5; 9 nucleotides agree with TRBD2. The CDR3 length is 14 residues. With 4 bases clipped from V and 6 bases from J, the junction kept 7 bases outside the gene matches. Germline V gene data show CDR1 as SGHDT and CDR2 as YYEEEE. The DNA of the CDR3 is TGTGCCAGCAGCAACGGACTAGCGATAAAGACCCAGTACTTC. Protein: CASSNGLAIKTQYF.

This clone has just one count. The chain uses TRBV20-1 and TRBJ2-1, with a possible D match to TRBD2 (6 bases). The germline gives CDR1 DFQATT, CDR2 SNEGSKA (reference sequence). This CDR3 region has 11 residues. The V and J ends lost 3 bases and 14 bases respectively, with 14 bases between them. The CDR3 sequence is CSASLEGLKFF. The CDR3 DNA sequence: TGCAGTGCTAGTTTGGAGGGTCTGAAGTTCTTC.

This clone was seen only once. This rearrangement joins TRBV7-9 to TRBJ1-1, with 7 bases fitting TRBD1. V dropped 6 bases and J dropped 1; count of bases not matched to a gene: 5. CDR1 is SEHNR, CDR2 FQNEAQ, per germline (reference sequence). This CDR3 is 14 amino acids long. The CDR3 sequence is CASRETGTNTEAFF. CDR3 sequence (DNA): TGTGCCAGCAGGGAGACAGGGACGAACACTGAAGCTTTCTTT.

The chain couples TRBV19 to TRBJ2-1, with 7 bases lining up with TRBD2. Germline V gene sequence: CDR1 LNHDA, CDR2 SQIVND (reference sequence). J was trimmed by 7 bases and V by 0 bases; bases with no gene match: 12. This CDR3 comprises 17 residues. The DNA for the CDR3 is TGTGCCAGTAGTATAGAGCGGACTAGTCGCGAGGGGAATGAGCAGTTCTTC. Residues: CASSIERTSREGNEQFF.

The gene calls are TRBV7-2 and TRBJ1-6, with D perhaps matching TRBD1 (6 bases). CDR3 length: 15 residues. V was cut by 5 bases and J by 6 bases, with 14 bases left in between. Germline-derived CDR1 and CDR2 are SGHTA and FQGNSA. The chain's CDR3 is CASSARTATNSPLHF. DNA for the CDR3: TGTGCCAGCAGCGCCAGGACAGCAACTAATTCACCCCTCCACTTT.

This chain connects TRBV6-5 to TRBJ2-1; no clear D. Germline CDR1 MNHEY, CDR2 SVGAGI. The CDR3 covers 15 residues. With 0 bases removed from V and 7 bases from J, the gap between germline ends came to 13 bases. The CDR3 DNA reads TGTGCCAGCAGTTACTCGAATCCAGGCAGGAATGAGCAGTTCTTC. Translated, it gives CASSYSNPGRNEQFF.

This clone was counted once. The chain couples TRBV6-5 to TRBJ1-2; D call uncertain. This CDR3 is 16 amino acids long. Germline CDR1 is MNHEY and CDR2 is SVGAGI. V shed 0 bases and J shed 3 bases, with 14 bases lying between them. The CDR3 loop is CASSYSSGGTDYGYTF. Here the CDR3 DNA reads TGTGCCAGCAGTTACTCGAGTGGAGGAACCGACTATGGCTACACCTTC.

There are a few counts of this clone. The V call is TRBV6-2 or TRBV6-3, the J call TRBJ1-2, with TRBD1 identical over 9 bases. Germline assignment: CDR1 MNHEY and CDR2 SVGEGT. The CDR3 contains 16 residues. The trim removed 5 bases at V and 1 base at J, leaving 8 bases unmatched. CDR3 nucleotides: TGTGCCAGCAGTCCCGGACAGGGGTCGGGTAACTATGGCTACACCTTC. It translates to CASSPGQGSGNYGYTF.

The CDR3 DNA follows: TGCGCCAGCAGTCGACAGGCTAGCTCAAACGAGCAGTACTTC. As protein: CASSRQASSNEQYF. The chain couples TRBV5-1 to TRBJ2-7; perhaps TRBD1 as D (6 bases). V lost 5 bases and J 5 bases, leaving 17 bases between the germline ends. The CDR3 is 14 residues long. Germline V gene sequence: CDR1 SGHRS, CDR2 YFSETQ.

CDR3 coding DNA: TGCGCCAGACTTCGTGACAGGGCGTGTGAAAAACTGTTTTTT. Encoded protein: CARLRDRACEKLFF. This sequence joins TRBV23-1 and TRBJ1-4, with 7 bases fitting TRBD1. TRBV23-1 is sorted into the ORF group, with uncertain function. This CDR3 comprises 14 residues. V shed 9 bases, J shed 7 bases, and the junction held 11 bases outside the gene matches.

This CDR3 is CASSLVGGSHNEQFF. CDR3 sequence (DNA): TGTGCCAGCAGCTTGGTTGGGGGCAGTCACAATGAGCAGTTCTTC. This chain uses TRBV5-6 with TRBJ2-1; a possible D gene is TRBD1 (6 bases). V dropped 0 bases and J dropped 5 bases, with 12 bases sitting between them. From germline, CDR1 is SGHDT and CDR2 YYEEEE. The CDR3 has 15 residues.

For the CDR3, the DNA is TGTGCCTGGAGCCCAGGGGACAATCAGCCCCAGCATTTT. Encoded protein: CAWSPGDNQPQHF. V gene TRBV30 combines with J gene TRBJ1-5; D possibly corresponds to TRBD1 (6 bases). Trimming stripped 3 bases from V and 3 bases from J, with 9 bases between. CDR3 length equals 13 residues. Per the germline V gene, CDR1 is GTSNPN and CDR2 is SVGIG (reference sequence).

The CDR3 region has the DNA TGTGCCAGCAGCTTTGGGGGGCTAGCGGGAGTCGAGCAGTACTTC. Translation: CASSFGGLAGVEQYF. The rearrangement uses TRBV7-8 and TRBJ2-7; 10 bases line up with TRBD2. Germline values: CDR1 SGHVS, CDR2 FQNEAQ. The CDR3 runs to 15 residues. Trimming took 3 bases from V and 6 from J; bases not matched to a gene: 8.

The chain recombines TRBV7-2 with TRBJ1-5; 9 nucleotides match TRBD1. Losses at the gene ends were 5 bases for V and 6 bases for J; bases not matched to a gene: 14. The CDR3 consists of 17 residues. CDR1 and CDR2 from the germline V gene are SGHTA and FQGNSA. CDR3 nucleotide sequence: TGTGCCAGCAGCCCTTATCTAGAGACAGGGGGAAGTCAGCCCCAGCATTTT. Its translation is CASSPYLETGGSQPQHF.

This clone was seen only a few times. This sequence joins TRBV2 and TRBJ2-1, with 8 positions matching TRBD2. The CDR3 totals 16 residues. With 0 bases clipped from V and 6 bases from J, the junction kept 7 bases outside the gene matches. CDR1 is SNHLY and CDR2 is FYNNEI in the germline V gene. The CDR3 spells CASSEATAGVVNEQFF. The DNA for the CDR3 is TGTGCCAGCAGTGAAGCGACAGCGGGAGTCGTCAATGAGCAGTTCTTC.

The chain couples TRBV12-3 or TRBV12-4 to TRBJ2-3; D unresolved. The CDR3 extends over 11 amino acids. Trimming left V 6 bases short and J 8 bases short, with 9 bases between. In nucleotides, the CDR3 is TGTGCCAGCAGGGCCGTCGCTACGCAGTATTTT. Its protein is CASRAVATQYF.

The gene calls are TRBV29-1 and TRBJ2-3; D is undetermined. Trimming pared 7 bases from V and 8 bases from J, leaving 13 bases between. CDR3 length: 11 amino acids. Germline V gene data show CDR1 as SQVTM and CDR2 as ANQGSEA. This CDR3 is CSADKTGTQYF. In nucleotides, the CDR3 is TGCAGCGCTGATAAAACCGGTACGCAGTATTTT.

The gene calls are TRBV7-8 and TRBJ2-5; 7 bases are shared with TRBD1. CDR3 length equals 15 residues. Trimming removed 5 bases from V and 4 bases from J; junction bases left unmatched: 10. Germline V gene sequence: CDR1 SGHVS, CDR2 FQNEAQ. The CDR3 bases are TGTGCCAGCAGCCCGACAGGGAAAGGGGTAGAGACCCAGTACTTC. This translates into CASSPTGKGVETQYF.

This clone was found a few times. V is TRBV6-1 and J is TRBJ1-6; 8 positions agree with TRBD1. Germline CDR1 and CDR2: MNHNS and SASEGT. V dropped 3 bases and J dropped 10; count of bases not matched to a gene: 5. This CDR3 spans 14 amino acids. The CDR3 reads CASSDDRGWSPLHF. DNA for the CDR3: TGTGCCAGCAGTGATGACAGGGGATGGTCACCCCTCCACTTT.

This chain joins TRBV6-5 and TRBJ1-2; D perhaps matches TRBD1 (6 bases). CDR3 length equals 15 residues. The germline V gene has CDR1 MNHEY and CDR2 SVGAGI. Trimming shortened V by 2 bases and J by 0 bases, and 10 bases separated the two germline ends. The CDR3 coding sequence is TGTGCCAGCAGTTACACAGGGACAACTAACTATGGCTACACCTTC. Translated: CASSYTGTTNYGYTF.